Listed below are T cell receptor beta chains from one sample, sequenced in a study of blood T cell repertoires in COVID-19. The repertoire was sequenced with immunoSEQ multiplex PCR; TCRdb's copy has only in-frame clones and lacks some. The sample records roughly 300,000 clones, more than 75% being singletons. Sequences were obtained from PBMCs or T cells enriched from blood (not recorded which). These receptors all stem from a woman in her twenties or thirties who had recovered from COVID-19. The CDR3 runs from the conserved cysteine through the conserved F or W. Each record gives: V gene, clone size, J gene, D gene, CDR3 protein, CDR3 DNA. The D gene is left open where the match is weak. Size tells how often a clone was seen (once, few, many) or the class of an expanded clone, and some rows leave it out.

>TRBV3-1/TRBV3-2|NA|TRBJ2-5|TRBD2
CASSQRPPGLAGETQYF
TGTGCCAGCAGCCAAAGGCCCCCTGGACTAGCGGGCGAGACCCAGTACTTC
>TRBV5-1|NA|TRBJ2-5|NA
CASSLGGGETQYF
TGCGCCAGCAGCTTAGGGGGGGGAGAGACCCAGTACTTC
>TRBV28|once|TRBJ1-6|TRBD1
CASRLGQGENSPLHF
TGTGCCAGCAGACTGGGACAGGGAGAGAATTCACCCCTCCACTTT
>TRBV3-1/TRBV3-2|once|TRBJ2-5|NA
CASSQVGGGGETQYF
TGTGCCAGCAGCCAAGTAGGCGGGGGCGGAGAGACCCAGTACTTC
>TRBV7-8|NA|TRBJ2-1|NA
CASSFRVPNEQFF
TGTGCCAGCAGCTTTCGGGTCCCCAATGAGCAGTTCTTC
>TRBV10-3|NA|TRBJ1-3|TRBD1
CAIIEGGPGNTIYF
TGTGCCATCATAGAAGGGGGCCCTGGAAACACCATATATTTT
>TRBV18|once|TRBJ2-4|NA
CASSPPIAKNIQYF
TGTGCCAGCTCACCACCTATAGCCAAAAACATTCAGTACTTC
>TRBV28|NA|TRBJ1-1|NA
CASSIEQGYTEAFF
TGTGCCAGCAGTATCGAACAGGGTTACACTGAAGCTTTCTTT
>TRBV7-9|NA|TRBJ1-4|NA
CASSLETTVRGEKLFF
TGTGCCAGCAGCTTAGAGACTACAGTTAGGGGGGAAAAACTGTTTTTT
>TRBV6-2/TRBV6-3|NA|TRBJ1-2|NA
CASSPDSFYGYTF
TGTGCCAGCAGCCCGGACAGCTTCTATGGCTACACCTTC
>TRBV13|NA|TRBJ2-6|TRBD2
CASSLMGGPGANVLTF
TGTGCCAGCAGCTTAATGGGAGGGCCTGGGGCCAACGTCCTGACTTTC
>TRBV5-1|NA|TRBJ2-7|NA
CASGPGQGITYEQYF
TGCGCCAGCGGCCCAGGGCAGGGGATAACCTACGAGCAGTACTTC
>TRBV24-1|NA|TRBJ2-1|TRBD2
CATSDLVRGSYNEQFF
TGTGCCACCAGTGATTTGGTGCGGGGGTCCTACAATGAGCAGTTCTTC
>TRBV5-1|NA|TRBJ2-5|NA
CASSLGAGKETQYF
TGCGCCAGCAGCTTGGGGGCAGGGAAAGAGACCCAGTACTTC
>TRBV10-2|NA|TRBJ2-6|NA
CASSGVPGTGANVLTF
TGCGCCAGCAGTGGGGTCCCAGGGACAGGGGCCAACGTCCTGACTTTC
>TRBV5-1|NA|TRBJ2-5|TRBD1
CASSWGTGQETQYF
TGCGCCAGCAGCTGGGGGACAGGGCAGGAGACCCAGTACTTC
>TRBV5-1|NA|TRBJ2-7|NA
CASSRGSEAYEQYF
TGCGCCAGCAGCCGTGGGTCAGAGGCCTACGAGCAGTACTTC
>TRBV19|NA|TRBJ1-6|NA
CASSTRGESPLHF
TGTGCCAGTAGTACCAGGGGTGAGTCACCCCTCCACTTT
>TRBV10-3|NA|TRBJ1-3|NA
CAISERETDGNTIYF
TGTGCCATCAGTGAGAGAGAGACAGACGGAAACACCATATATTTT
>TRBV9|NA|TRBJ2-5|NA
CASSVAVGAVQETQYF
TGTGCCAGCAGCGTAGCAGTAGGGGCCGTACAAGAGACCCAGTACTTC
>TRBV15|NA|TRBJ1-4|TRBD1
CATSGGVNNEKLFF
TGTGCCACCTCAGGGGGCGTAAACAATGAAAAACTGTTTTTT
>TRBV18|NA|TRBJ2-7|NA
CASSATVYEQYF
TGTGCCAGCTCCGCGACAGTCTACGAGCAGTACTTC
>TRBV28|NA|TRBJ1-5|NA
CASSPSGNQPQHF
TGTGCCAGCAGTCCCTCGGGAAATCAGCCCCAGCATTTT
>TRBV12-3/TRBV12-4|NA|TRBJ2-2|NA
CASITSPGELFF
TGTGCCAGCATTACAAGTCCCGGGGAGCTGTTTTTT
>TRBV6-1|NA|TRBJ1-1|NA
CASSEGLRNTEAFF
TGTGCCAGCAGTGAAGGTCTGAGAAACACTGAAGCTTTCTTT
>TRBV29-1|NA|TRBJ2-3|NA
CSVENVPGQDTDTQYF
TGCAGCGTTGAAAACGTACCGGGACAAGACACAGATACGCAGTATTTT
>TRBV19|NA|TRBJ2-3|NA
CASSIFGGGTSASTDTQYF
TGTGCCAGTAGCATATTTGGGGGGGGGACAAGCGCTAGCACAGATACGCAGTATTTT
>TRBV2|NA|TRBJ2-7|TRBD1
CASTTGQGARSSYEQYF
TGTGCCAGCACTACAGGACAGGGGGCTAGGAGCTCCTACGAGCAGTACTTC
>TRBV19|NA|TRBJ2-1|NA
CASSILGWEQFF
TGTGCCAGTAGTATTCTCGGTTGGGAGCAGTTCTTC
>TRBV2|NA|TRBJ1-1|TRBD1
CASSKEGQTEAFF
TGTGCCAGCAGCAAAGAGGGACAGACTGAAGCTTTCTTT
>TRBV4-1|once|TRBJ2-3|NA
CASSPQGGVPDTQYF
TGCGCCAGCAGCCCCCAAGGAGGGGTGCCAGATACGCAGTATTTT